These 20 T cell receptor beta chains originate from one sample sequenced in a study of blood T cells in healthy people across ages. Through a sample-barcoded 5' primer and a J-beta primer mix, a second PCR was run for about 6 to 12 cycles. MiXCR was run by TCRdb on the 5' RACE reads, yielding one entry per CDR3 protein. Counted here are about 1.4 million distinct CDR3 sequences, 55% to 75% occurring once; the ten biggest clones make up 6.5% to 8%. Sequencing input: blood. The receptors here all came from a man between 18 and 29 years old in good health.

The V gene is TRBV20-1, the J gene TRBJ2-3; D not resolved. V shed 6 bases and J shed 4 bases, with 17 bases lying between them. Per the germline V gene, CDR1 is DFQATT and CDR2 is SNEGSKA (reference sequence). This CDR3 region has 14 residues. The DNA of the CDR3 is TGCAGTGCCCGGCGGACCCTCTCGGCAGATACGCAGTATTTT. This gives the protein CSARRTLSADTQYF.

The table lists this clonotype with a few counts. The chain joins TRBV6-2 or TRBV6-3 to TRBJ2-1, with a possible D match to TRBD1 (5 bases). Germline V gives CDR1 MNHEY, CDR2 SVGEGT. V was pared by 6 bases and J by 0 bases, with 9 bases between. The CDR3 sequence is 14 residues long. Here the CDR3 reads CASSRVSSYNEQFF. Here the CDR3 DNA reads TGTGCCAGCAGCAGGGTAAGCTCCTACAATGAGCAGTTCTTC.

This chain connects TRBV15 to TRBJ2-3; D is tentatively TRBD1 or TRBD2 (5 bases each). Trimming pared 2 bases from V and 4 bases from J, leaving 10 bases between. This CDR3 has 14 amino acids. Per germline, CDR1 LNHNV and CDR2 YYDKDF (reference sequence). For the CDR3, the DNA is TGTGCCACCAGCAGACTGAGGGGTGCAGATACGCAGTATTTT. Its protein is CATSRLRGADTQYF.

The chain recombines TRBV5-6 with TRBJ1-1; D is ambiguous. Trimming took off 7 bases at V and 3 bases at J, with 19 bases between the two ends. The germline V gene has CDR1 SGHDT and CDR2 YYEEEE. This CDR3 has 15 amino acids. CDR3 loop: CASDIGPETYTEAFF. In nucleotides, the CDR3 is TGTGCCAGCGACATTGGACCAGAAACTTACACTGAAGCTTTCTTT.

In DNA, the CDR3 is TGCGCCAGCAGCCGACGACACTCCACAGATACGCAGTATTTT. This codes for CASSRRHSTDTQYF. The chain combines TRBV4-3 with TRBJ2-3; D unresolved. Germline V lookup: CDR1 LGHNA, CDR2 YSLEER. The germline V and J ends were trimmed by 4 bases and 2 bases, with 10 bases remaining between them. The CDR3 consists of 14 residues.

The V and J genes are TRBV4-1 and TRBJ1-5; D unclear. Deletions cut 1 base from V and 4 bases from J, with 8 bases between. This CDR3 spans 14 amino acids. CDR1 and CDR2 (germline): MGHRA, YSYEKL. Here the CDR3 DNA reads TGCGCCAGCAGCCAAGGTGAAACTAATCAGCCCCAGCATTTT. It encodes CASSQGETNQPQHF.

This chain joins TRBV7-8 and TRBJ2-4, with D perhaps TRBD1 (5 bases). This CDR3 region has 19 residues. The germline gives CDR1 SGHVS, CDR2 FQNEAQ. With 1 base removed from V and 0 bases from J, the gap between germline ends came to 19 bases. The CDR3 nucleotides are TGTGCCAGCAGCTTAGGTCCCCTGCTCAGGGTGCTAGCCAAAAACATTCAGTACTTC. Translating gives CASSLGPLLRVLAKNIQYF.

This clonotype was detected only a few times. The CDR3 loop is CAISVTAGPKETQYF. CDR3 nucleotides: TGTGCCATCAGTGTAACGGCAGGGCCTAAAGAGACCCAGTACTTC. The chain couples TRBV10-3 to TRBJ2-5, with D possibly being TRBD1 (5 bases). The V gene lost 4 bases and the J gene lost 3 bases, with 15 bases spanning the gap. The V gene's germline CDR1 is ENHRY and CDR2 SYGVKD. The CDR3 length is 15 residues.

CDR3 in amino acids: CASRTQTNGYTF. The CDR3 nucleotides are TGTGCCAGCAGAACGCAGACCAATGGCTACACCTTC. The chain is built from TRBV28 and TRBJ1-2; no firm D call. The CDR3 is 12 residues long. Germline assignment: CDR1 MDHEN and CDR2 SYDVKM. V dropped 6 bases and J dropped 6 bases, with 11 bases sitting between them.

The chain combines TRBV4-1 with TRBJ1-4, with 10 bases fitting TRBD1. Germline assignment: CDR1 MGHRA and CDR2 YSYEKL. V was pared by 1 base and J by 8 bases, with 7 bases of the junction left unmatched. CDR3 length: 16 amino acids. CDR3 nucleotide sequence: TGCGCCAGCAGCCAAGCCCGGGACAGGGGCCGGGAAAAACTGTTTTTT. Encoded protein: CASSQARDRGREKLFF.

The chain has TRBV6-2 or TRBV6-3 and TRBJ2-5; D is tentatively TRBD1 or TRBD2 (5 bases each). CDR1 is MNHEY, CDR2 SVGEGT, per germline. Trimming stripped 2 bases from V and 0 bases from J, with 10 bases between. The CDR3 spans 15 residues. The CDR3 nucleotides are TGTGCCAGCAGTTACATAGGGACGGACCAAGAGACCCAGTACTTC. Translated, it gives CASSYIGTDQETQYF.

The chain carries TRBV28 and TRBJ2-7; tentatively, D is TRBD2 (5 bases). Germline CDR1 and CDR2: MDHEN and SYDVKM. There are 15 residues in the CDR3. Trimming cost V 4 bases and J 3 bases, with 16 bases left between them. CDR3 sequence reads: CASSYAGRAVYEQYF. The CDR3 region has the DNA TGTGCCAGCAGTTACGCGGGCCGCGCGGTCTACGAGCAGTACTTC.

The genes are TRBV5-1 and TRBJ2-3; D unclear. V was cut by 3 bases and J by 4 bases, with 9 bases left in between. Germline CDR1 and CDR2: SGHRS and YFSETQ. The CDR3 extends over 13 amino acids. Here the CDR3 DNA reads TGCGCCAGCAGCTCGGGCGCGGCAGATACGCAGTATTTT. Amino acids: CASSSGAADTQYF.

The chain links TRBV6-5 to TRBJ1-1, with no clear D. CDR3 size: 12 residues. V was cut by 6 bases and J by 7 bases, with 12 bases left in between. Germline V lookup: CDR1 MNHEY, CDR2 SVGAGI. As DNA, the CDR3 is TGTGCCAGCAGCCAACACAAGGATGAAGCTTTCTTT. It encodes CASSQHKDEAFF.

The gene calls are TRBV2 and TRBJ1-4; no clear D gene. The CDR3 is made up of 15 amino acids. CDR1 SNHLY and CDR2 FYNNEI come from the germline V gene. V was cut by 5 bases and J by 5 bases, with 15 bases left in between. CDR3 sequence: CASSKARTRNEKLFF. The CDR3, as DNA: TGTGCCAGCAGTAAGGCCAGGACTAGAAATGAAAAACTGTTTTTT.

The chain links TRBV27 to TRBJ2-3; tentatively, D is TRBD1 (6 bases). From germline, CDR1 is MNHEY and CDR2 SMNVEV (reference sequence). V was pared by 3 bases and J by 2 bases, with 18 bases between. The CDR3 consists of 17 residues. CDR3 DNA: TGTGCCAGCAGTTTGGTTCGAGGGACACTCTACACAGATACGCAGTATTTT. It yields the protein CASSLVRGTLYTDTQYF.

This clonotype was seen more than once but under ten times. The rearrangement links TRBV7-8 to TRBJ2-3; TRBD2 aligns across 9 bases. V lost 5 bases to trimming and J lost 5 bases; unmatched junction nucleotides: 14. The CDR3 is 17 residues long. The germline CDR1 and CDR2 sequences are SGHVS and FQNEAQ. CDR3 sequence reads: CASSLLNQGLAGDTQYF. The CDR3 coding sequence is TGTGCCAGCAGCCTTCTCAATCAGGGACTAGCAGGAGATACGCAGTATTTT. Full variable domain (outside the CDR3, taken from reference TRBV7-8 and TRBJ2-3): GAGVSQSPRYKVAKRGQDVALRCDPISGHVSLFWYQQALGQGPEFLTYFQNEAQLDKSGLPSDRFFAERPEGSVSTLKIQRTQQEDSAVYLCASSLLNQGLAGDTQYFGPGTRLTVL.

The rearrangement uses TRBV4-1 and TRBJ2-7, with 10 nucleotides matching TRBD1. The germline CDR1 and CDR2 sequences are MGHRA and YSYEKL. Trimming cost V 3 bases and J 5 bases; bases outside gene matches: 7. The CDR3 contains 15 residues. CDR3 DNA: TGCGCCAGCAGCCAGACGACAGGGGGCCAAAACGAGCAGTACTTC. Its translation: CASSQTTGGQNEQYF.

V gene TRBV12-3 or TRBV12-4 combines with J gene TRBJ2-1; the match to TRBD2 covers 7 bases. The length of the CDR3 is 13 residues. V gave up 3 bases and J gave up 10 bases; unmatched junction bases: 6. The CDR3 DNA sequence: TGTGCCAGCAGTTTTAAGAGGGAGGGCGAGCAGTTCTTC. Its translation is CASSFKREGEQFF.

This clonotype was observed a handful of times. The rearrangement links TRBV27 to TRBJ2-5; D may match TRBD1 or TRBD2 (6 bases each). Germline CDR1 is MNHEY and CDR2 is SMNVEV (reference sequence). V was pared by 5 bases and J by 0 bases, with 19 bases between. The CDR3 runs 17 residues. The CDR3 loop is CASSPQTSRGYQETQYF. The CDR3 DNA follows: TGTGCCAGCAGTCCTCAGACTAGTAGGGGGTACCAAGAGACCCAGTACTTC.